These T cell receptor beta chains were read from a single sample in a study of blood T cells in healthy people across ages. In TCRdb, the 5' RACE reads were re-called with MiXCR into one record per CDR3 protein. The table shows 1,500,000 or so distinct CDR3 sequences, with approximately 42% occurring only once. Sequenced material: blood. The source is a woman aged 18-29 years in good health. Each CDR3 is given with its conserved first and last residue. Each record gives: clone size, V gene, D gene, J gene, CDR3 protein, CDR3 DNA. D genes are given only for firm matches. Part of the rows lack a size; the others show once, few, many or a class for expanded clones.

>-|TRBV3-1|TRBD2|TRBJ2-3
CASSQGQRGTTDTQYF
TGTGCCAGCAGCCAAGGCCAGCGGGGTACCACAGATACGCAGTATTTT
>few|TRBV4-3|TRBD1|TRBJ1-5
CASSQDLARGRSQPQHF
TGCGCCAGCAGCCAAGATCTTGCCAGGGGGCGAAGTCAGCCCCAGCATTTT
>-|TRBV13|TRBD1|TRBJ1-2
CASSLGDRGLYYGYTF
TGTGCCAGCAGCTTAGGTGACAGGGGGCTTTACTATGGCTACACCTTC
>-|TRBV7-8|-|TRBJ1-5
CASSRLQGQPQHF
TGTGCCAGCAGCCGCCTTCAGGGTCAGCCCCAGCATTTT
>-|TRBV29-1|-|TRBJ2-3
CSVEGQPDTQYF
TGCAGCGTGGAAGGACAGCCAGATACGCAGTATTTT
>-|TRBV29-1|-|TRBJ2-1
CSGLSGLLNNEQFF
TGCAGTGGATTGTCGGGACTCCTGAACAATGAGCAGTTCTTC
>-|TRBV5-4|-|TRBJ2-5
CASSLAGTTQGGQYF
TGTGCCAGCAGCTTGGCCGGGACTACCCAAGGGGGGCAGTACTTC
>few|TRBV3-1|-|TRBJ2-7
CASRPRGNYEQYF
TGTGCCAGCCGGCCCAGAGGGAACTACGAGCAGTACTTC
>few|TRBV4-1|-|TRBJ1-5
CASSQGPQTINQPQHF
TGCGCCAGCAGCCAAGGGCCACAGACAATCAATCAGCCCCAGCATTTT
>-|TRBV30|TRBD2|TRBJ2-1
CAWSLRGGVSYNEQFF
TGTGCCTGGAGTCTTCGGGGGGGGGTTTCCTACAATGAGCAGTTCTTC
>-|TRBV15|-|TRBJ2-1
CATSRDRAAREQFF
TGTGCCACCAGCAGAGATCGGGCGGCCAGAGAGCAGTTCTTC
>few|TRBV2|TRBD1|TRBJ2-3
CASSFRQGFNTQYF
TGTGCCAGCAGCTTCCGACAGGGGTTTAATACGCAGTATTTT
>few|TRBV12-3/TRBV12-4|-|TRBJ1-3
CASSVAGGNTIYF
TGTGCCAGCAGTGTAGCAGGGGGAAACACCATATATTTT
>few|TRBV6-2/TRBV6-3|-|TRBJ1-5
CASTSKPSYQPQHF
TGTGCCAGCACGTCGAAGCCCTCGTATCAGCCCCAGCATTTT
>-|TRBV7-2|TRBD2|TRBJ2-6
CASSLHPAGGLGANVPTF
TGTGCCAGCAGTCTTCACCCAGCGGGGGGGCTTGGGGCCAACGTCCCGACTTTC
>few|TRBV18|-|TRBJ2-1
CASSPNRGRGEQFF
TGTGCCAGCTCACCTAATCGGGGGCGCGGTGAGCAGTTCTTC
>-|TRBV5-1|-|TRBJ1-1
CASSLALVPSELNTEAFF
TGCGCCAGCAGCTTGGCCTTAGTGCCCTCGGAGCTGAACACTGAAGCTTTCTTT
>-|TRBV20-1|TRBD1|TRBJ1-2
CSARAQGAGGYTF
TGCAGTGCTAGGGCACAGGGGGCTGGTGGCTACACCTTC
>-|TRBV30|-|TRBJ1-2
CAWSVVMGAEGYTF
TGTGCCTGGAGTGTAGTTATGGGCGCCGAGGGCTACACCTTC
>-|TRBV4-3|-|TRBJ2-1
CASSQVDLATSSYNEQFF
TGCGCCAGCAGCCAGGTTGATCTAGCGACTAGCTCCTACAATGAGCAGTTCTTC
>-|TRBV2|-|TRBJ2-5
CASTGLDYRETQYF
TGTGCCAGCACCGGACTTGACTACCGAGAGACCCAGTACTTC
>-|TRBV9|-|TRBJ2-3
CASSRDGDTQYF
TGTGCCAGCAGTCGGGATGGGGATACGCAGTATTTT
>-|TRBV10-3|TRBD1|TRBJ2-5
CAISDPGTGNNEQYF
TGTGCCATCAGTGATCCCGGGACAGGGAACAATGAGCAGTACTTC
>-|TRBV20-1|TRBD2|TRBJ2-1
CSGDGTSGMGRYNEQFF
TGCAGTGGCGATGGGACTAGCGGGATGGGGAGGTACAATGAGCAGTTCTTC
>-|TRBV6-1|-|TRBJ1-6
CASSEELGGWSPLHF
TGTGCCAGCAGTGAAGAGTTAGGGGGTTGGTCACCCCTCCACTTT
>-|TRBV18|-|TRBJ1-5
CASSQSELGPQHF
TGTGCCAGCTCACAATCCGAACTGGGGCCCCAGCATTTT
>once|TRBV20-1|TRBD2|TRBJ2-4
CSATPARGGKNIQYF
TGCAGTGCTACTCCGGCCCGGGGGGGGAAAAACATTCAGTACTTC
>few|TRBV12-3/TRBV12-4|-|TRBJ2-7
CASSFSSGTKGGEQYF
TGTGCCAGCAGTTTCTCAAGTGGGACAAAGGGGGGCGAGCAGTACTTC
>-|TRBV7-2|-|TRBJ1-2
CASSLARGRDIYGYTF
TGTGCCAGCAGCTTAGCCCGAGGCAGGGACATCTATGGCTACACCTTC
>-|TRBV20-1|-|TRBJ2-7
CSAIINTYEQYF
TGCAGTGCTATCATAAATACCTACGAGCAGTACTTC
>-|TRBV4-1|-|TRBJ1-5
CASSHYRDSNQPQHF
TGCGCCAGCAGCCATTACCGGGACAGCAATCAGCCCCAGCATTTT
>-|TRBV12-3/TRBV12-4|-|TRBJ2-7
CASSRMAYEQYF
TGTGCCAGCAGTAGGATGGCATACGAGCAGTACTTC
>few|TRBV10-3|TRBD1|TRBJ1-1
CAIKGQGTTEAFF
TGTGCCATCAAGGGACAGGGGACCACTGAAGCTTTCTTT
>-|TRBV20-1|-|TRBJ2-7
CSARRRGYEQYF
TGCAGTGCTAGAAGAAGAGGTTACGAGCAGTACTTC
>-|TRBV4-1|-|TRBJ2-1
CASSQEPDYNEQFF
TGCGCCAGCAGCCAAGAGCCGGACTACAATGAGCAGTTCTTC
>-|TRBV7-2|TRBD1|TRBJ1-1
CASSSRTGGGTEAFF
TGTGCCAGCAGCTCCAGGACAGGGGGTGGCACTGAAGCTTTCTTT
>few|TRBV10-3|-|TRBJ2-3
CAISESVFAETSTDTQYF
TGTGCCATCAGTGAGTCGGTTTTCGCGGAGACTAGCACAGATACGCAGTATTTT
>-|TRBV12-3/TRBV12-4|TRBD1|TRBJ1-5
CASSPDREYQPQHF
TGTGCCAGCAGTCCGGACAGGGAGTATCAGCCCCAGCATTTT
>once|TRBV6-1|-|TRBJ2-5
CASSVYHRSQWETQYF
TGTGCCAGCAGTGTTTATCACAGGTCCCAATGGGAGACCCAGTACTTC
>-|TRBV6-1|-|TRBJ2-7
CASSDGTSAYEQYF
TGTGCCAGCAGTGACGGGACGTCCGCCTACGAGCAGTACTTC
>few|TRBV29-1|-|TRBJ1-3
CSVEGGDHSGNTIYF
TGCAGCGTTGAGGGCGGAGATCACTCTGGAAACACCATATATTTT
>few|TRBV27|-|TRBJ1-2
CASSLGPGPGYGYTF
TGTGCCAGCAGTTTGGGACCGGGACCGGGCTATGGCTACACCTTC
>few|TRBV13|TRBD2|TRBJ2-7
CASSLGGLAVYNEQYF
TGTGCCAGCAGCTTAGGAGGACTAGCGGTCTACAATGAGCAGTACTTC
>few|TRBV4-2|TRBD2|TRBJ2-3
CASSPPGGRGTDTQYF
TGTGCCAGCAGCCCCCCCGGCGGGAGAGGAACAGATACGCAGTATTTT
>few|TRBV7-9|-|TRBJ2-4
CASSGLARIAKNIQYF
TGTGCCAGCAGCGGTTTAGCGCGAATAGCCAAAAACATTCAGTACTTC
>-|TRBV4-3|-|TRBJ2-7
CASSQAGRATYEQYF
TGCGCCAGCAGTCAGGCTGGAAGGGCAACCTACGAGCAGTACTTC
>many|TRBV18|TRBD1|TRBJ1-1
CASSPTGVLRYTEAFF
TGTGCCAGCTCACCGACAGGGGTGTTAAGATACACTGAAGCTTTCTTT
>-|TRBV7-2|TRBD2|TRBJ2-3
CASSQRTSGRRDTQYF
TGTGCCAGCAGCCAACGGACTAGCGGGAGGAGAGATACGCAGTATTTT
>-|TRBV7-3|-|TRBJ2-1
CASSLIPGSYNEQFF
TGTGCCAGCAGCTTAATTCCCGGGTCCTACAATGAGCAGTTCTTC
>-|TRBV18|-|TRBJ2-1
CASSPKGLGRSEQFF
TGTGCCAGCTCACCAAAAGGCTTGGGGCGGAGCGAGCAGTTCTTC
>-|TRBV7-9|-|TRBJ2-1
CASSLAAAYREQFF
TGTGCCAGCAGCTTAGCGGCGGCCTACCGTGAGCAGTTCTTC
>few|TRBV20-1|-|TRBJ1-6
CSTPLRGSNSPLHF
TGCAGTACTCCCCTCAGAGGCAGTAATTCACCCCTCCACTTT
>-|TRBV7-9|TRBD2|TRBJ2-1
CASSQNRGAYNEQFF
TGTGCCAGCAGTCAAAACCGGGGGGCCTACAATGAGCAGTTCTTC
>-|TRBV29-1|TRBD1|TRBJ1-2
CSVEDQDRGYGYTF
TGCAGCGTTGAAGATCAGGACAGGGGCTATGGCTACACCTTC
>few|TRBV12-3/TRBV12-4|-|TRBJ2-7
CASSPGQFYEQYF
TGTGCCAGCAGTCCCGGACAGTTCTACGAGCAGTACTTC
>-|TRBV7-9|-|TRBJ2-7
CASSVSYNEQYF
TGTGCCAGCAGCGTAAGCTACAATGAGCAGTACTTC
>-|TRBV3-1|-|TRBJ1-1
CASSQVGISNTEAFF
TGTGCCAGCAGCCAAGTCGGCATCTCGAACACTGAAGCTTTCTTT
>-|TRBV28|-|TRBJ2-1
CASSPLGKLGEQFF
TGTGCCAGCAGCCCTCTGGGGAAGCTGGGTGAGCAGTTCTTC
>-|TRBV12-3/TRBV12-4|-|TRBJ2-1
CASSFRGTGQYNEQFF
TGTGCCAGCAGTTTTCGGGGGACCGGACAATACAATGAGCAGTTCTTC
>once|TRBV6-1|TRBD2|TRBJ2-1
CASEKHAGGGSNEQFF
TGTGCCAGCGAAAAACATGCGGGCGGGGGAAGTAATGAGCAGTTCTTC